This TCR beta chain was found in a study of vaccination and CD4 T cells after COVID-19. Study in general: There were six male and four female convalescents, and two of them were Hispanic. There were two doses of either BNT162b2 or mRNA-1273 vaccine given to participants. Cells were stimulated with overlapping spike peptides from SARS-CoV-2, HCoV-NL63, HCoV-OC43 and HCoV-229E.

Treatment denoted: approximately 10-day PBMC culture with coronavirus spike peptide pools or control peptides (ViraFEST assay). IL-2 (around 9.8 IU/ml) and peptide pools (about 9 ug/ml) were added to cultures of around 2 million PBMCs per well. The CDR3 is made up of 14 amino acids. The germline V gene has CDR1 KGHSH and CDR2 LQKENI. V lost 3 bases and J lost 0, with 7 bases in between. Comments on this clonotype: Antigen specificity is unknown.

The assay that was used to sequence DNA from cultured CD4+ T cells was the Oncomine TCR Beta short-read assay. Each CDR3 protein gets one entry after TCRdb re-called the PCR reads with MiXCR. The sample includes fewer than 15,000 distinct CDR3 sequences, around 38% of them seen just once. The sequencing input was CD4+ T cells from blood, cultured in vitro. The source is a human donor who had recovered from COVID-19. The gene calls are TRBV18 and TRBJ2-3; D remains unclear. The CDR3 nucleotides are TGTGCCAGCTCACCCTCGGCTAGCACAGATACGCAGTATTTT. Translated: CASSPSASTDTQYF. Using reference TRBV18 and TRBJ2-3 for the parts outside the CDR3, the full variable domain is NAGVMQNPRHLVRRRGQEARLRCSPMKGHSHVYWYRQLPEEGLKFMVYLQKENIIDESGMPKERFSAEFPKEGPSILRIQQVVRGDSAAYFCASSPSASTDTQYFGPGTRLTVL.